The sequence of this T cell receptor (beta chain) was determined in a study of blood T cell repertoires in COVID-19. For the study at large: The study drew acute and convalescent COVID-19 samples from the United States, Italy and Spain. PBMCs, B-cell-depleted T cells, or T cells were the source of the cDNA or gDNA that made up the material.

This CDR3 is built from 14 residues. Germline values: CDR1 LNHDA, CDR2 SQIVND (reference sequence). V was clipped by 3 bases and J by 2 bases, with 10 bases between them. In the authors' workflow: Estimation of nucleated cell counts relied on the amplification of reference gene primers. Here immunoSEQ multiplex PCR was the method, and the copy in TCRdb shows in-frame clones only, minus some. That table supplies the V and J calls and clone size; D and trimming were determined from the DNA. The sample yields about 380,000 clones, around 85% seen once. This clonotype originated in a woman under 30 with acute or convalescent COVID-19. Specimen: peripheral blood. This chain links TRBV19 with TRBJ1-2, with D hard to call. CDR3 loop: CASSIFDGNYGYTF. The DNA of the CDR3 is TGTGCCAGTAGTATTTTTGACGGGAACTATGGCTACACCTTC.